A single sample gave rise to the 29 T cell receptor beta chains below, sequenced in a study of T cell responses to AZD1222 COVID-19 vaccine. Clones were read by immunoSEQ multiplex PCR, and TCRdb kept only the in-frame ones, dropping some. The sample yields approximately 76,000 clones, about nine tenths seen once. The sample here was peripheral blood, taken on day 0 of AZD1222 vaccination. The receptors come from an adult in good health.

J is TRBJ2-1 and V is TRBV27; 11 bases line up with TRBD2. The J segment lost 0 bases and the V segment lost 3 bases, leaving 7 bases of the junction unmatched. Germline-derived CDR1 and CDR2 are MNHEY and SMNVEV (reference sequence). The CDR3 has 18 residues. CDR3 in amino acids: CASSLVEGLAVSYNEQFF. The CDR3 nucleotides are TGTGCCAGCAGTTTGGTTGAGGGACTAGCGGTCTCCTACAATGAGCAGTTCTTC.

This chain uses TRBV5-1 with TRBJ2-1, with D tentatively TRBD1 (5 bases). The germline V and J ends were trimmed by 2 bases and 4 bases, with 10 bases remaining between them. This CDR3 spans 14 amino acids. CDR1 is SGHRS and CDR2 is YFSETQ in the germline V gene. CDR3 DNA: TGCGCCAGCAGCTTTGGAACAGGATACAATGAGCAGTTCTTC. Translation: CASSFGTGYNEQFF.

CDR3 nucleotide sequence: TGTGCCAGCAGCCGGGACATCTACTCTGGAAACACCATATATTTT. It translates to CASSRDIYSGNTIYF. V is TRBV3-1 (or the pseudogene TRBV3-2) and J is TRBJ1-3, with D possibly matching TRBD1 (6 bases). The germline V and J ends were trimmed by 4 bases and 0 bases, with 10 bases remaining between them. The CDR3 totals 15 residues. Germline CDR1 reads LGHDT; CDR2 reads YNNKEL (reference sequence).

This clone was detected only once. This chain connects TRBV6-5 to TRBJ2-7; 9 bases agree with TRBD1. Trimming at V came to 7 bases and at J to 2 bases, leaving 6 bases not matched to a gene. The V gene's germline CDR1 is MNHEY and CDR2 SVGAGI. The CDR3 is made up of 14 amino acids. CDR3 coding DNA: TGTGCCAGCATCGCCGGGACAGGGCCCTACGAGCAGTACTTC. It is translated as CASIAGTGPYEQYF.

J is TRBJ1-4 and V is TRBV28, with D maybe TRBD1 (5 bases). V was clipped by 6 bases and J by 8 bases, with 19 bases between them. CDR1 and CDR2 from the germline V gene are MDHEN and SYDVKM. The CDR3 extends over 15 amino acids. Written as DNA, the CDR3 is TGTGCCAGCAGCCCCGTGGGGGGAAGAAGAGAAAAACTGTTTTTT. Translating it yields CASSPVGGRREKLFF.

The chain has TRBV5-1 and TRBJ1-1; TRBD1 is a possible D gene (5 bases). The CDR3 sequence is 14 residues long. Germline assignment: CDR1 SGHRS and CDR2 YFSETQ. V was trimmed by 2 bases and J by 1 base, leaving 9 bases between them. CDR3 protein: CASSFGGANTEAFF. In DNA form, the CDR3 reads TGCGCCAGCAGCTTTGGAGGGGCGAACACTGAAGCTTTCTTT.

The rearrangement joins TRBV7-9 to TRBJ1-2, with D perhaps matching TRBD1 (6 bases). Germline CDR1 SEHNR, CDR2 FQNEAQ (reference sequence). The CDR3 has 14 amino acids. Trimming took off 5 bases at V and 3 bases at J, with 13 bases between the two ends. The CDR3 DNA follows: TGTGCCAGCAGCGACAGACAGGCCCACTATGGCTACACCTTC. Residues: CASSDRQAHYGYTF. The variable domain in full, completed from reference TRBV7-9 and TRBJ1-2, reads DTGVSQNPRHKITKRGQNVTFRCDPISEHNRLYWYRQTLGQGPEFLTYFQNEAQLEKSRLLSDRFSAERPKGSFSTLEIQRTEQGDSAMYLCASSDRQAHYGYTFGSGTRLTVV.

In this sample, this clone turned up a few times. The chain employs TRBV7-2 and TRBJ1-2; no clear D gene. Germline values: CDR1 SGHTA, CDR2 FQGNSA. V was clipped by 2 bases and J by 3 bases, with 10 bases between them. The CDR3 covers 14 residues. The chain's CDR3 is CASSLYSSDYGYTF. The CDR3 DNA reads TGTGCCAGCAGCTTATATTCGTCAGACTATGGCTACACCTTC.

V usage is TRBV6-5 and J usage is TRBJ2-5; D ambiguous. The CDR3 totals 15 residues. Trimming removed 0 bases at V and 1 base at J, with 9 bases between. Looked up from germline, CDR1 is MNHEY and CDR2 is SVGAGI. The CDR3 DNA sequence: TGTGCCAGCAGTTACTCGGCGGCAGCCCAAGAGACCCAGTACTTC. It specifies CASSYSAAAQETQYF.

V gene TRBV18 combines with J gene TRBJ1-5, with 7 bases matching TRBD1. The germline V gene has CDR1 KGHSH and CDR2 LQKENI. V shed 4 bases, J shed 2 bases, and the junction held 2 bases outside the gene matches. The CDR3 totals 14 residues. The CDR3 is CASSRQGGNQPQHF. For the CDR3, the DNA is TGTGCCAGCTCACGACAGGGTGGCAATCAGCCCCAGCATTTT.

The chain recombines TRBV30 with TRBJ1-5; D is possibly TRBD1 (5 bases). V was shortened by 2 bases and J by 4 bases, with 9 bases between the two germline ends. Germline CDR1 is GTSNPN and CDR2 is SVGIG (reference sequence). This CDR3 spans 13 amino acids. The CDR3 reads CAWSKQGNQPQHF. CDR3 nucleotide sequence: TGTGCCTGGAGTAAGCAGGGTAATCAGCCCCAGCATTTT.

This rearrangement joins TRBV24-1 to TRBJ2-2; possibly TRBD1 for D (5 bases). Germline V gives CDR1 KGHDR, CDR2 SFDVKD. The CDR3 spans 13 residues. Trimming left V 5 bases short and J 7 bases short, with 10 bases between. CDR3 DNA: TGTGCCACCAGTGGCCAGGGAAGCGGGGAGCTGTTTTTT. Translating it yields CATSGQGSGELFF.

This clone was detected a few times. The chain uses TRBV13 and TRBJ2-1; 8 nucleotides agree with TRBD1. The CDR3 has 14 residues. Trimming cost V 5 bases and J 8 bases; bases outside gene matches: 8. CDR1 is PRHDT, CDR2 FYEKMQ, per germline (reference sequence). The chain's CDR3 is CASSVTGQVYEQFF. The DNA of the CDR3 is TGTGCCAGCAGCGTCACGGGACAGGTATATGAGCAGTTCTTC.

The rearrangement uses TRBV28 and TRBJ2-7; 7 nucleotides agree with TRBD1. The CDR3 runs 14 residues. Germline CDR1 MDHEN, CDR2 SYDVKM. Trimming removed 5 bases from V and 5 bases from J; junction bases left unmatched: 9. The CDR3: CASSLRQGVDEQYF. As DNA, the CDR3 is TGTGCCAGCAGTCTAAGACAGGGTGTCGACGAGCAGTACTTC. Using reference TRBV28 and TRBJ2-7 for the parts outside the CDR3, the full variable domain is DVKVTQSSRYLVKRTGEKVFLECVQDMDHENMFWYRQDPGLGLRLIYFSYDVKMKEKGDIPEGYSVSREKKERFSLILESASTNQTSMYLCASSLRQGVDEQYFGPGTRLTVT.

The V and J genes are TRBV12-3 or TRBV12-4 and TRBJ1-5; no clear D gene. The CDR3 consists of 13 residues. Trimming removed 1 base from V and 6 bases from J, with 7 bases in between. CDR3 nucleotides: TGTGCCAGCAGTTTAGGGGTCGGTCAGCCCCAGCATTTT. Translated, it gives CASSLGVGQPQHF.

The rearrangement links TRBV6-2 or TRBV6-3 to TRBJ1-1; D perhaps matches TRBD1 (5 bases). Germline CDR1 is MNHEY and CDR2 is SVGEGT. V was cut by 2 bases and J by 3 bases, with 7 bases left in between. CDR3 length equals 13 residues. As DNA, the CDR3 is TGTGCCAGCAGTTACGGGGCCGACACTGAAGCTTTCTTT. It specifies CASSYGADTEAFF.

The chain is built from TRBV6-5 and TRBJ2-1; possibly TRBD1 for D (6 bases). Trimming left V 0 bases short and J 9 bases short, with 9 bases between. Germline lookup yields CDR1 MNHEY and CDR2 SVGAGI. This CDR3 contains 13 residues. CDR3 DNA sequence: TGTGCCAGCAGTTACTCCACAGGGAGTGAGCAGTTCTTC. Protein product: CASSYSTGSEQFF.

The chain recombines TRBV5-4 with TRBJ1-2; the D is unclear. The CDR3 sequence is 13 residues long. Germline lookup yields CDR1 SGHNT and CDR2 YYREEE (reference sequence). The germline V and J ends were trimmed by 3 bases and 2 bases, with 8 bases remaining between them. The CDR3 DNA sequence: TGTGCCAGCAGCTCTCAGGCGAACTATGGCTACACCTTC. Its translation: CASSSQANYGYTF.

V gene TRBV4-1 combines with J gene TRBJ1-3; tentatively, D is TRBD1 (6 bases). Per germline, CDR1 MGHRA and CDR2 YSYEKL. The CDR3 totals 15 residues. Trimming took 1 base from V and 2 from J, leaving 9 bases between them. The CDR3 DNA reads as TGCGCCAGCAGCCAAGTGTGGACAGCTGGAAACACCATATATTTT. This translates into CASSQVWTAGNTIYF.

The chain is built from TRBV3-1 (or the pseudogene TRBV3-2) and TRBJ2-1; D not certain. The length of the CDR3 is 12 residues. V gave up 3 bases and J gave up 4 bases, with 4 bases separating them. From germline, CDR1 is LGHDT and CDR2 YNNKEL (reference sequence). In DNA form, the CDR3 reads TGTGCCAGCAGCCAGGGATACAATGAGCAGTTCTTC. This translates into CASSQGYNEQFF.

DNA of the CDR3: TGCGCCAGCAGTGAGAGGCCACCAGGAGGTTCACCCCTCCACTTT. This sequence encodes CASSERPPGGSPLHF. The rearrangement joins TRBV10-2 to TRBJ1-6; D is uncertain. The V gene's germline CDR1 is WSHSY and CDR2 SAAADI. There are 15 residues in the CDR3. V was clipped by 2 bases and J by 9 bases, with 14 bases between them.

The chain recombines TRBV5-1 with TRBJ1-2; 10 bases match TRBD1. The J segment lost 7 bases and the V segment lost 0 bases, leaving 12 bases of the junction unmatched. Per germline, CDR1 SGHRS and CDR2 YFSETQ. CDR3 size: 17 residues. The CDR3 region has the DNA TGCGCCAGCAGCTTGGCTCGGACAGGGGGTACGTTTGGTGGCTACACCTTC. It is translated as CASSLARTGGTFGGYTF.

The chain is built from TRBV18 and TRBJ2-3; D not resolved. The CDR3 is made up of 14 amino acids. Per the germline V gene, CDR1 is KGHSH and CDR2 is LQKENI. V was trimmed by 2 bases and J by 1 base, leaving 7 bases between them. The CDR3 sequence: CASSPNLGTDTQYF. In nucleotides, the CDR3 is TGTGCCAGCTCACCAAACCTCGGCACAGATACGCAGTATTTT.

The genes are TRBV19 and TRBJ2-7, with D unresolved. Germline V lookup: CDR1 LNHDA, CDR2 SQIVND (reference sequence). The CDR3 loop spans 9 amino acids. Trimming removed 8 bases from V and 6 bases from J, with 5 bases in between. The DNA for the CDR3 is TGTGCCAGTCTGAGCGAGCAGTACTTC. The encoded protein is CASLSEQYF. The whole variable domain, remainder taken from reference TRBV19 and TRBJ2-7, is DGGITQSPKYLFRKEGQNVTLSCEQNLNHDAMYWYRQDPGQGLRLIYYSQIVNDFQKGDIAEGYSVSREKKESFPLTVTSAQKNPTAFYLCASLSEQYFGPGTRLTVT.

As to this clone: One end of the junction does not line up with germline, which may come from a read error. The chain uses TRBV28 and TRBJ2-7, with D tentatively TRBD1 or TRBD2 (5 bases each). Germline-derived CDR1 and CDR2 are MDHEN and SYDVKM. The CDR3 sequence is 9 residues long. The CDR3 reads CASLGEKDF. CDR3 in DNA: TGTGCCAGCCTGGGGGAGAAGGACTTC.

The rearrangement joins TRBV3-1 (or the pseudogene TRBV3-2) to TRBJ1-5; unclear D gene. There are 15 residues in the CDR3. The V and J ends lost 3 bases and 3 bases respectively, with 12 bases between them. Germline-derived CDR1 and CDR2 are LGHDT and YNNKEL (reference sequence). CDR3 region: CASSQGGRINQPQHF. In DNA, the CDR3 is TGTGCCAGCAGCCAGGGTGGGAGAATCAATCAGCCCCAGCATTTT.

The chain uses TRBV15 and TRBJ2-5; 9 bases are a match to TRBD2. The trim removed 0 bases at V and 0 bases at J, leaving 11 bases unmatched. The CDR3 runs 19 residues. CDR1 is LNHNV, CDR2 YYDKDF, per germline (reference sequence). CDR3 sequence: CATSRDGRRSGGYQETQYF. DNA for the CDR3: TGTGCCACCAGCAGAGATGGGCGGCGTAGCGGGGGTTACCAAGAGACCCAGTACTTC.

The chain couples TRBV7-2 to TRBJ2-6; 9 nucleotides line up with TRBD1. The germline V gene has CDR1 SGHTA and CDR2 FQGNSA. This CDR3 region has 19 residues. Trimming cost V 2 bases and J 3 bases; bases outside gene matches: 11. The CDR3 sequence: CASSLTRTGVSLGANVLTF. DNA for the CDR3: TGTGCCAGCAGCTTAACCCGGACAGGGGTTTCGCTTGGGGCCAACGTCCTGACTTTC.

This clone was detected a few times. The chain uses TRBV6-1 and TRBJ2-2; D unresolved. Trimming left V 0 bases short and J 3 bases short, with 5 bases between. The CDR3 totals 14 residues. The germline CDR1 and CDR2 sequences are MNHNS and SASEGT. This chain's CDR3 is CASSEALDTGELFF. CDR3 DNA: TGTGCCAGCAGTGAAGCGCTAGACACCGGGGAGCTGTTTTTT.